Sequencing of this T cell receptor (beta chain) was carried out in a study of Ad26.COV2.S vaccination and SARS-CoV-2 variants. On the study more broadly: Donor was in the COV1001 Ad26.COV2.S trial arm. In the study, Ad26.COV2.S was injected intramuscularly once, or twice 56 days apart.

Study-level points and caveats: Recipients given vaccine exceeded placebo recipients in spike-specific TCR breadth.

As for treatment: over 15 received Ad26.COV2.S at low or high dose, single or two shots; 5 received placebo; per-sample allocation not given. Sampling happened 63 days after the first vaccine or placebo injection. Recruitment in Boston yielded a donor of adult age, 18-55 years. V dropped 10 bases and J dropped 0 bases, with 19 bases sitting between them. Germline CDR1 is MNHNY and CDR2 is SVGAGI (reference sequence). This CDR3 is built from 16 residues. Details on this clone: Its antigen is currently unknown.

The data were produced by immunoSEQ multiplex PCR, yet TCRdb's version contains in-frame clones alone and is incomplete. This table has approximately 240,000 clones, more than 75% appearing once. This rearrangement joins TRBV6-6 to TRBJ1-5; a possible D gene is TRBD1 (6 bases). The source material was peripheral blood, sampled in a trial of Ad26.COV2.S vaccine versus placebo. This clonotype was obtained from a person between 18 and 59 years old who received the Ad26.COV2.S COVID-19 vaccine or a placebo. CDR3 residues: CATSGHRANSNQPQHF. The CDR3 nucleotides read TGTGCCACCTCGGGACATAGGGCCAATAGCAATCAGCCCCAGCATTTT.